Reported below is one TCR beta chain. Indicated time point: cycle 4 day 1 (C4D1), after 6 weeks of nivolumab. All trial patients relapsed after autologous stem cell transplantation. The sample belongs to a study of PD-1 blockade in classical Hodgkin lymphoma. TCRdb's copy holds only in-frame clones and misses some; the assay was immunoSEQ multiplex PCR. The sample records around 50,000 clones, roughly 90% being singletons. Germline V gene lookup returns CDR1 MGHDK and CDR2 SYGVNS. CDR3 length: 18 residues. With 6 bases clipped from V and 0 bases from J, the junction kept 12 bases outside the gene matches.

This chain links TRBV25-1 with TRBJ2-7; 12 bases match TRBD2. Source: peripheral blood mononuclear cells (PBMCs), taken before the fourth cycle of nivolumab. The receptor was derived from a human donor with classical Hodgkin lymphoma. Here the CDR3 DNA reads TGTGCCAGCAGCCACGGACTAGCGGGATCCTATCTCTCCTACGAGCAGTACTTC. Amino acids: CASSHGLAGSYLSYEQYF.